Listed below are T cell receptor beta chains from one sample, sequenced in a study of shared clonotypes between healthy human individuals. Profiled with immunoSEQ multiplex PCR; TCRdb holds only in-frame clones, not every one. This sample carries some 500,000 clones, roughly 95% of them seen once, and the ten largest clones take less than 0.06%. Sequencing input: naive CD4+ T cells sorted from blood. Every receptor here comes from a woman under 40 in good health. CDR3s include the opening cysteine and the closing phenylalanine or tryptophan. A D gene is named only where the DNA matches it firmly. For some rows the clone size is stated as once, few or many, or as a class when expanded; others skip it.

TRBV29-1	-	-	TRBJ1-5	CSVTGAGGNQPQHF	TGCAGCGTGACGGGGGCGGGGGGGAATCAGCCCCAGCATTTT
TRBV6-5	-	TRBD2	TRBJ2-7	CASKPIGVAGYEQYF	TGTGCCAGCAAACCAATCGGGGTAGCGGGCTACGAGCAGTACTTC
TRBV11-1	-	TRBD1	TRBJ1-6	CASSFSTGGNNSPLHF	TGTGCCAGCAGCTTTTCGACAGGGGGCAATAATTCACCCCTCCACTTT
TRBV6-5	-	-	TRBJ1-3	CASRQGLDRNTIYF	TGTGCCAGCAGGCAAGGGCTGGATAGAAACACCATATATTTT
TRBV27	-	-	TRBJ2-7	CASSLNRLSYEQYF	TGTGCCAGCAGTTTAAACAGGCTATCCTACGAGCAGTACTTC
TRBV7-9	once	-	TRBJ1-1	CASSPWVGRNTEAFF	TGTGCCAGCAGCCCTTGGGTCGGAAGGAACACTGAAGCTTTCTTT
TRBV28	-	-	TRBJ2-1	CASSPFLRNEQFF	TGTGCCAGCAGTCCCTTTCTCCGCAATGAGCAGTTCTTC
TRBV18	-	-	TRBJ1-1	CASSPPGETEAFF	TGTGCCAGCTCACCACCGGGTGAGACTGAAGCTTTCTTT
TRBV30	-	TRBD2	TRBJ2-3	CAWNSGEDTQYF	TGTGCCTGGAATAGCGGGGAAGATACGCAGTATTTT
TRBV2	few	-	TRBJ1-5	CASSLDSNQPQHF	TGTGCCAGCAGCCTAGACAGCAATCAGCCCCAGCATTTT
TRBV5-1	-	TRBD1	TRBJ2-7	CASSTGGDPYEQYF	TGCGCCAGCAGCACAGGGGGAGATCCCTACGAGCAGTACTTC
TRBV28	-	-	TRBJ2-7	CASSLSQTYEQYF	TGTGCCAGCAGTTTATCCCAGACCTACGAGCAGTACTTC
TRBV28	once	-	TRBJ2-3	CASSLKGHTQYF	TGTGCCAGCAGTTTAAAGGGGCATACGCAGTATTTT
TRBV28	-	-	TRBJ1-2	CASTTEAAPPYNYGYTF	TGTGCCAGCACCACAGAGGCGGCCCCCCCTTATAACTATGGCTACACCTTC
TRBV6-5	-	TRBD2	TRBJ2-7	CASSSLTSGAAYEQYF	TGTGCCAGCAGTTCCTTAACTAGCGGGGCCGCCTACGAGCAGTACTTC
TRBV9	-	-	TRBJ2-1	CASSPGYNEQFF	TGTGCCAGCAGCCCGGGATACAATGAGCAGTTCTTC
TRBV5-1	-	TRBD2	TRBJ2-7	CASSLTRTSGTPYEQYF	TGCGCCAGCAGCTTGACTCGGACTAGCGGGACACCCTACGAGCAGTACTTC
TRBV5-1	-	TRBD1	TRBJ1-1	CASSGDRGPNTEAFF	TGCGCCAGCAGCGGAGACAGGGGGCCCAACACTGAAGCTTTCTTT
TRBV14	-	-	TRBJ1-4	CASSQDLAGPNEKLFF	TGTGCCAGCAGCCAAGATCTAGCAGGTCCTAATGAAAAACTGTTTTTT
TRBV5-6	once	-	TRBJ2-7	CASSLNPSSYEQYF	TGTGCCAGCAGCTTGAACCCGAGCTCCTACGAGCAGTACTTC
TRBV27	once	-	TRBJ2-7	CASSWDGKYEQYF	TGTGCCAGCAGTTGGGACGGGAAGTACGAGCAGTACTTC
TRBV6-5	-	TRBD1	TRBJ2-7	CASSYSGTGDYEQYF	TGTGCCAGCAGTTATTCCGGGACAGGGGACTACGAGCAGTACTTC
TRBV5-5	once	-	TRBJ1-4	CASSFYNEKLFF	TGTGCCAGCAGCTTTTACAATGAAAAACTGTTTTTT
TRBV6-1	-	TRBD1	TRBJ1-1	CASSEQGTGETEAFF	TGTGCCAGCAGTGAACAAGGGACAGGAGAAACTGAAGCTTTCTTT
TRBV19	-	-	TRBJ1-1	CASSIGLVNTEAFF	TGTGCCAGTAGTATAGGACTTGTGAACACTGAAGCTTTCTTT
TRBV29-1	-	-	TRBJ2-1	CSVWIRSSSYNEQFF	TGCAGCGTCTGGATCCGGTCGAGCTCCTACAATGAGCAGTTCTTC
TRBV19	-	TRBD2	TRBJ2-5	CASKRIAGETQYF	TGTGCCAGTAAGAGGATAGCGGGGGAGACCCAGTACTTC
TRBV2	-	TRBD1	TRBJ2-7	CASSEVGQGLMQQYF	TGTGCCAGCAGTGAAGTGGGACAGGGGCTTATGCAGCAGTACTTC
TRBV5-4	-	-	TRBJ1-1	CASSSGQNTEAFF	TGTGCCAGCAGCTCCGGACAGAACACTGAAGCTTTCTTT
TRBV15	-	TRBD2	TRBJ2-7	CATSRDGSGRVSYEQYF	TGTGCCACCAGCAGAGATGGGTCAGGGAGGGTCTCCTACGAGCAGTACTTC
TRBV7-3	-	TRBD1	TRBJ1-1	CASSGQEPTEAFF	TGTGCCAGCAGCGGACAGGAGCCAACTGAAGCTTTCTTT
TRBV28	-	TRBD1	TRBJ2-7	CASNSNTGGGGYEQYF	TGTGCCAGCAACTCGAATACAGGGGGAGGAGGCTACGAGCAGTACTTC
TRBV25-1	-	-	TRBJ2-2	CASREAGELFF	TGTGCCAGCAGGGAGGCCGGGGAGCTGTTTTTT
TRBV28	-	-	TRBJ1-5	CASSLGALREAQHF	TGTGCCAGCAGTTTGGGGGCCCTCCGCGAGGCCCAGCATTTT
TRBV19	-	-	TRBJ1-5	CASKTANNQPQHF	TGTGCCAGTAAGACAGCTAACAATCAGCCCCAGCATTTT
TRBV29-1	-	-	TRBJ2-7	CSAYSAGYYEQYF	TGCAGCGCCTACTCGGCGGGATACTACGAGCAGTACTTC
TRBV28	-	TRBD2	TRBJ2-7	CASSPRGAGDYEQYF	TGTGCCAGCAGCCCTCGGGGAGCGGGGGACTACGAGCAGTACTTC
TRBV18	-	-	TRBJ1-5	CASSGEDSNQPQHF	TGTGCCAGCTCAGGGGAAGATAGCAATCAGCCCCAGCATTTT
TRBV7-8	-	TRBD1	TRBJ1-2	CASSLSRTGGAVGGYTF	TGTGCCAGCAGCTTATCCCGGACAGGGGGCGCCGTTGGGGGCTACACCTTC
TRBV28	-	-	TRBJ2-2	CASRPQGSGELFF	TGTGCCAGCAGACCCCAGGGGAGCGGGGAGCTGTTTTTT
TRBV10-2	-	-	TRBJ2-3	CASSESGGFADTQYF	TGCGCCAGCAGTGAGTCTGGCGGGTTCGCAGATACGCAGTATTTT
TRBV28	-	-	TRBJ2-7	CASSLPGPLSYEQYF	TGTGCCAGCAGTTTACCGGGGCCCCTCTCCTACGAGCAGTACTTC
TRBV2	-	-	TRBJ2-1	CASMGGADSYNEQFF	TGTGCCAGCATGGGGGGCGCGGATTCCTACAATGAGCAGTTCTTC
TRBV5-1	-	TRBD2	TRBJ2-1	CASSRGLAGRAYNEQFF	TGCGCCAGCAGCCGGGGACTAGCGGGAAGAGCCTACAATGAGCAGTTCTTC
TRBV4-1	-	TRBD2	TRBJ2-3	CASSPGTSRMDTQYF	TGCGCCAGCAGCCCCGGGACTAGTAGGATGGATACGCAGTATTTT
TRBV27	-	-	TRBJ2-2	CASSSRPNTGELFF	TGTGCCAGCAGTTCACGCCCGAACACCGGGGAGCTGTTTTTT
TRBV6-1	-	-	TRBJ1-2	CASKNQGRLLYGYTF	TGTGCCAGCAAGAACCAGGGACGTCTTCTCTATGGCTACACCTTC
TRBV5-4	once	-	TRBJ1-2	CASSSPVGVNYGYTF	TGTGCCAGCAGCTCGCCCGTCGGAGTTAACTATGGCTACACCTTC
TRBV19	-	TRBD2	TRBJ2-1	CASTLSREERNEQFF	TGTGCCAGTACCTTATCGCGGGAGGAGCGCAATGAGCAGTTCTTC
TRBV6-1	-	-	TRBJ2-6	CASRTDRSGANVLTF	TGTGCCAGCAGAACCGACAGATCTGGGGCCAACGTCCTGACTTTC
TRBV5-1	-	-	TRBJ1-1	CASSLAGGGTEAFF	TGCGCCAGCAGCTTGGCCGGCGGGGGCACTGAAGCTTTCTTT
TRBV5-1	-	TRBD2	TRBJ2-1	CASSLAVSGSKGNEQFF	TGCGCCAGCAGCTTGGCAGTCAGCGGGAGTAAGGGAAATGAGCAGTTCTTC
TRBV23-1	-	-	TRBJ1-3	CASSHGASGNTIYF	TGCGCCAGCAGTCATGGGGCATCTGGAAACACCATATATTTT
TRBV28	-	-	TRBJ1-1	CASSLNVRTFF	TGTGCCAGCAGTTTAAACGTACGGACTTTCTTT